This T cell receptor beta chain was found in a study of T cells in Graves' hyperthyroidism and ophthalmopathy. The CDR3 regions of TCR beta were amplified from RNA transcripts. TCR CDR3 underwent first-round RT-PCR with the HTBI primer set. A single record per CDR3 protein comes from TCRdb applying MiXCR to the multiplex PCR reads. The sample includes about half a million distinct CDR3 sequences, around 21% seen only once; the top ten take more than 20%. In its sample, this clonotype was seen many times. This CDR3 is built from 15 residues. The V and J ends lost 8 bases and 1 base, in that order; junction bases with no gene match: 6. The germline CDR1 and CDR2 sequences are SNHLY and FYNNEI.

V and J are TRBV2 and TRBJ1-5; 9 positions agree with TRBD1. The sequenced material came from blood. The sequence was collected from a man aged 18 to 29 with Graves' hyperthyroidism. CDR3 bases: TGTGCCAGCGGCACAGGGGGCGCGAGCAATCAGCCCCAGCATTTT. It codes for CASGTGGASNQPQHF.